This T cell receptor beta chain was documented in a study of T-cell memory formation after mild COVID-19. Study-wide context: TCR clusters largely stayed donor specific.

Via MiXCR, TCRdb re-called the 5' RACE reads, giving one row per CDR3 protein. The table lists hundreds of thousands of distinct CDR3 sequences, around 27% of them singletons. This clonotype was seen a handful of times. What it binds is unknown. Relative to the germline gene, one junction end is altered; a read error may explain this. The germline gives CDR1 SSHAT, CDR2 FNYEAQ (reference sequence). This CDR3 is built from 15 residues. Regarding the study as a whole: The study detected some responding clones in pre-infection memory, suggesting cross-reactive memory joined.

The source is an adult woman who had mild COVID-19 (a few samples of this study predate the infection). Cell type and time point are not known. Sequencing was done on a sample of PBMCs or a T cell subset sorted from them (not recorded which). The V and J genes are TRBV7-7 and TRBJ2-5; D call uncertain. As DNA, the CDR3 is TGTGCTAGCAGCCCCGCCACCCACAGTACGGAGACCCAGTACTTC. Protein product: CASSPATHSTETQYF.